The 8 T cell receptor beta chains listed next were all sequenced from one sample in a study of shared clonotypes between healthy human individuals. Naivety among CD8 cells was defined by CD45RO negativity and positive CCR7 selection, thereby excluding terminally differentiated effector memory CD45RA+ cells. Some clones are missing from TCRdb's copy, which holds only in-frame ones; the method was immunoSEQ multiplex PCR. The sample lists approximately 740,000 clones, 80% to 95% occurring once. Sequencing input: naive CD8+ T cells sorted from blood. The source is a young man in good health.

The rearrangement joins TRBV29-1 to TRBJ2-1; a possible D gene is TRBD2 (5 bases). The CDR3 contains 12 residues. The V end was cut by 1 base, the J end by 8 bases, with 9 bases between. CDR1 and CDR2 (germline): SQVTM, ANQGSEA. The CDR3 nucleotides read TGCAGCGTTGAAGTTCGACTATATGAGCAGTTCTTC. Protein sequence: CSVEVRLYEQFF.

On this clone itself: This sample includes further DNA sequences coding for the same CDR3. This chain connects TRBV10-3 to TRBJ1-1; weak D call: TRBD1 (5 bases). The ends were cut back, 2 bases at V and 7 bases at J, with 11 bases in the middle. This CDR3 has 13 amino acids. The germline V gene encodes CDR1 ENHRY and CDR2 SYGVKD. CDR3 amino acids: CAISETGGGEAFF. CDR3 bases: TGTGCCATCAGTGAGACCGGGGGTGGTGAAGCTTTCTTT.

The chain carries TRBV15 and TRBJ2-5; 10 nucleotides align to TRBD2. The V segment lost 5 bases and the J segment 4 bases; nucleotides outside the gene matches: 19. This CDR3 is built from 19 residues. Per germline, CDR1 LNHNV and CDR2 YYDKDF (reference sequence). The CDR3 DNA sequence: TGTGCCACCAGCCCCAATTCCTTCCCAGCGGGAGGGCCGGGAGAGACCCAGTACTTC. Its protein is CATSPNSFPAGGPGETQYF.

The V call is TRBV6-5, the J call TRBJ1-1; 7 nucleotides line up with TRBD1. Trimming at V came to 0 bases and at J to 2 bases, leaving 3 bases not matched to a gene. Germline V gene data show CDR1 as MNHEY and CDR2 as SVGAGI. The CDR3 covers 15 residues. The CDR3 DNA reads TGTGCCAGCAGTTACTCACAGGGGTACAACACTGAAGCTTTCTTT. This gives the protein CASSYSQGYNTEAFF.

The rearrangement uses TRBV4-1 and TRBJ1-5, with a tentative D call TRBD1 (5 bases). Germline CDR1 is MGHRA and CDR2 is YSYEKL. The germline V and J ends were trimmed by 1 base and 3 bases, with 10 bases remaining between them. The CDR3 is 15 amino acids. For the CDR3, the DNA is TGCGCCAGCAGCCAAGGTCCACAGGTCAATCAGCCCCAGCATTTT. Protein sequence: CASSQGPQVNQPQHF.

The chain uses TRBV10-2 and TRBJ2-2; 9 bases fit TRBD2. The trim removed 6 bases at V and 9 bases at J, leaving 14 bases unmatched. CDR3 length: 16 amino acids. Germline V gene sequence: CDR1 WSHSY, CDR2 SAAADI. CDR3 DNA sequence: TGCGCCAGCAGCGACCTAGCTGGCGGGAGGGGTTGGGAGCTGTTTTTT. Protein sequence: CASSDLAGGRGWELFF.

The CDR3 coding sequence is TGTGCCAGCAGTCCCCGGGTACGGGAGGCCGGGGAGCTGTTTTTT. Protein: CASSPRVREAGELFF. The chain carries TRBV6-5 and TRBJ2-2; TRBD2 matches 7 bases. Per germline, CDR1 MNHEY and CDR2 SVGAGI. The V gene end was trimmed by 5 bases and the J gene end by 6 bases; junction bases not matched to a gene: 9. The CDR3 sequence is 15 residues long.

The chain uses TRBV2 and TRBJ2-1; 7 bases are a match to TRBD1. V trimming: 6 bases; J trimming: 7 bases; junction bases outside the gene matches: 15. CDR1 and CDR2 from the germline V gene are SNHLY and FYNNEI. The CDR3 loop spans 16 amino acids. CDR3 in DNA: TGTGCCAGCAGGGATACCGGGACAGCCTCAATAAATGAGCAGTTCTTC. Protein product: CASRDTGTASINEQFF.